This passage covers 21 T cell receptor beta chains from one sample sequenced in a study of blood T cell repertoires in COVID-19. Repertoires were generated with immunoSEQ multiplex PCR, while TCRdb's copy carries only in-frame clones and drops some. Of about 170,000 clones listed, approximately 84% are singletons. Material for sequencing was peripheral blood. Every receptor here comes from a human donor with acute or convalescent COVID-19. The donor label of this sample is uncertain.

This chain's CDR3 is CASSLDNFPKETQYF. The CDR3 DNA reads TGTGCCAGCAGTCTTGATAACTTCCCGAAAGAGACCCAGTACTTC. The chain is built from TRBV6-2 or TRBV6-3 and TRBJ2-5; D call uncertain. The CDR3 spans 15 residues. Trimming cost V 5 bases and J 3 bases, with 16 bases left between them. Germline V gene data show CDR1 as MNHEY and CDR2 as SVGEGT.

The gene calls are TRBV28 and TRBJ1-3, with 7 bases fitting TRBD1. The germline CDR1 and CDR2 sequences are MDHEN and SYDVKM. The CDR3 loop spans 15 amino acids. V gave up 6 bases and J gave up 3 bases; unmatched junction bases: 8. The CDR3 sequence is CASRTGNEGGNTIYF. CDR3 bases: TGTGCCAGCAGGACAGGGAACGAAGGTGGAAACACCATATATTTT.

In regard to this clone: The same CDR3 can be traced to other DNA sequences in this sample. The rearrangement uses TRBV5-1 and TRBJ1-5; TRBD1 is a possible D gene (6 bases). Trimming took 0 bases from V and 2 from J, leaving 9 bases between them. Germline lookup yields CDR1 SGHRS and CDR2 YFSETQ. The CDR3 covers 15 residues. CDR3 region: CASSLEGGGNQPQHF. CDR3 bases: TGCGCCAGCAGCTTGGAGGGGGGGGGCAATCAGCCCCAGCATTTT.

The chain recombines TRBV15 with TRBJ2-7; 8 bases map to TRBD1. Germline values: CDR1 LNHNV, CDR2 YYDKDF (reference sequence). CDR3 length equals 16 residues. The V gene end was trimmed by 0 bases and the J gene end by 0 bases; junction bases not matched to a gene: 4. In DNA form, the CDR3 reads TGTGCCACCAGCAGAGAGCAGACAGGGGCCTCCTACGAGCAGTACTTC. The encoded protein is CATSREQTGASYEQYF.

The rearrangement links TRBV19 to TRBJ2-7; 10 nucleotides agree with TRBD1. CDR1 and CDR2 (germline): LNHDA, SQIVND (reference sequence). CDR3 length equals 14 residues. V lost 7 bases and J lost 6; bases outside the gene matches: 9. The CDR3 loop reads CASMPGQGYGEQYF. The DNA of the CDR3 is TGTGCCAGTATGCCGGGACAGGGGTATGGCGAGCAGTACTTC.

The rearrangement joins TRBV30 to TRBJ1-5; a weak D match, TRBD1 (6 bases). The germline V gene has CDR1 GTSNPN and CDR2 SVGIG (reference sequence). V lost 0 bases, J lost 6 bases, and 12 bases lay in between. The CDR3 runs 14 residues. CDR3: CAWSVTTGSQPQHF. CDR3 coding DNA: TGTGCCTGGAGTGTAACGACAGGCAGTCAGCCCCAGCATTTT.

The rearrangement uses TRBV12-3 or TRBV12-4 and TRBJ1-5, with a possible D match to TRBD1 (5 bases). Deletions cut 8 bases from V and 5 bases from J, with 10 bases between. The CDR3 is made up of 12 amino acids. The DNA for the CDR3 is TGTGCCAGCCGAGACAGTTATCAGCCCCAGCATTTT. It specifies CASRDSYQPQHF.

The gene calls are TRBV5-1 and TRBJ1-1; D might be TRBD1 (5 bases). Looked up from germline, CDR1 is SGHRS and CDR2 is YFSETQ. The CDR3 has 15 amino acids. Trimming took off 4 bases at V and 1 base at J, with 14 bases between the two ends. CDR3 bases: TGCGCCAGCAGCCCGGAGGGGTTACGGAACACTGAAGCTTTCTTT. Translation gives CASSPEGLRNTEAFF. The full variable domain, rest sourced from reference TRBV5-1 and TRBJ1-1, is KAGVTQTPRYLIKTRGQQVTLSCSPISGHRSVSWYQQTPGQGLQFLFEYFSETQRNKGNFPGRFSGRQFSNSRSEMNVSTLELGDSALYLCASSPEGLRNTEAFFGQGTRLTVV.

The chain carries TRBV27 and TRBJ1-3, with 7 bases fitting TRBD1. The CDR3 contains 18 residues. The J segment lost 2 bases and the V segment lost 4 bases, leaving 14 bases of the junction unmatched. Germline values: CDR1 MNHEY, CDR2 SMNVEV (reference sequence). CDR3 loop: CASSSGPGQLEPGNTIYF. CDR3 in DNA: TGTGCCAGCAGTTCGGGCCCGGGACAGCTCGAGCCTGGAAACACCATATATTTT.

The CDR3 DNA reads as TGTGCCAGCACGGGAGGGAGGGCATACGAGCAGTACTTC. Translation: CASTGGRAYEQYF. The chain couples TRBV28 to TRBJ2-7; 8 nucleotides match TRBD2. The CDR3 is made up of 13 amino acids. The V and J ends lost 7 bases and 4 bases, in that order; junction bases with no gene match: 6. Germline CDR1 reads MDHEN; CDR2 reads SYDVKM.

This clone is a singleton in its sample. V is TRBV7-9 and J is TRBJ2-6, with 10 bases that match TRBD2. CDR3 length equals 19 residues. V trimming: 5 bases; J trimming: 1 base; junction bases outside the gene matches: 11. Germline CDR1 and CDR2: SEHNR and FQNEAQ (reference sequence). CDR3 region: CASSRGRAGGPSGANVLTF. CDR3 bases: TGTGCCAGCAGCCGTGGTAGAGCGGGAGGGCCGTCTGGGGCCAACGTCCTGACTTTC. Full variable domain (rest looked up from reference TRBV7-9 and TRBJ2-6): DTGVSQNPRHKITKRGQNVTFRCDPISEHNRLYWYRQTLGQGPEFLTYFQNEAQLEKSRLLSDRFSAERPKGSFSTLEIQRTEQGDSAMYLCASSRGRAGGPSGANVLTFGAGSRLTVL.

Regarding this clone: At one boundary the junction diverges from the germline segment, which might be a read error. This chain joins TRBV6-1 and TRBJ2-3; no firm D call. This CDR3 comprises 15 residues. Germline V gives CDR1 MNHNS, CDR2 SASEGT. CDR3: CASTEDGPSTDTQYF. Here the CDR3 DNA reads TGTGCCAGCACTGAAGACGGTCCAAGCACAGATACGCAGTATTTT.

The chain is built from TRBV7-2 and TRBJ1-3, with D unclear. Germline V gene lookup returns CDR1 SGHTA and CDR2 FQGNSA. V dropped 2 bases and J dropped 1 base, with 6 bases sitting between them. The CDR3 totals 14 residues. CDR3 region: CASSLPGSGNTIYF. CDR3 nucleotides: TGTGCCAGCAGCTTACCGGGTTCTGGAAACACCATATATTTT.

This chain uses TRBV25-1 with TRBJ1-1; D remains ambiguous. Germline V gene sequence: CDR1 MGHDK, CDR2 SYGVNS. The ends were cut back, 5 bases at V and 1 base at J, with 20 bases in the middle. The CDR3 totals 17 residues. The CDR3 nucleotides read TGTGCCAGCAGTCACCCTGATCCTGGGAGCGAGAACACTGAAGCTTTCTTT. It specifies CASSHPDPGSENTEAFF.

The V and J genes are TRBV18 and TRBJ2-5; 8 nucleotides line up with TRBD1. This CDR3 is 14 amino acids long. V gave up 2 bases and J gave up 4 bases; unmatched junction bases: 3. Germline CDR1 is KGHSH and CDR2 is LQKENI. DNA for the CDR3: TGTGCCAGCTCACCAACCACAGGGGGAGAGACCCAGTACTTC. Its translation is CASSPTTGGETQYF.

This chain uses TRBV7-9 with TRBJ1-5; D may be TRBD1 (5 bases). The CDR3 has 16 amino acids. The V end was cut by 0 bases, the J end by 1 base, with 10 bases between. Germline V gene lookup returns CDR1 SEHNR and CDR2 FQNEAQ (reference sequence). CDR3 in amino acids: CASSLALGGSNQPQHF. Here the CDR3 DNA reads TGTGCCAGCAGCTTAGCCCTTGGGGGGAGCAATCAGCCCCAGCATTTT.

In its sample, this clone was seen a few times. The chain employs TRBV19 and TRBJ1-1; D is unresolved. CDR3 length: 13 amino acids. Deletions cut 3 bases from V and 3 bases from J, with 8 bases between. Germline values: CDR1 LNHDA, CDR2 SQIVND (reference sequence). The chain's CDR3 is CASSIDGYTEAFF. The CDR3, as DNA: TGTGCCAGTAGTATCGACGGGTACACTGAAGCTTTCTTT.

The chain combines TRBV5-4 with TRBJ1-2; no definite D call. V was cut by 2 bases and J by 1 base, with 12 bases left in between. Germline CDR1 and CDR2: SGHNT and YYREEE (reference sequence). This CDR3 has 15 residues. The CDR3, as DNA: TGTGCCAGCAGCTTAATTTCACAGAGTAACTATGGCTACACCTTC. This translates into CASSLISQSNYGYTF. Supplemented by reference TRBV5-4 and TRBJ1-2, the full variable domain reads ETGVTQSPTHLIKTRGQQVTLRCSSQSGHNTVSWYQQALGQGPQFIFQYYREEENGRGNFPPRFSGLQFPNYSSELNVNALELDDSALYLCASSLISQSNYGYTFGSGTRLTVV.

The CDR3 reads CASSRDIPAAFF. The CDR3 nucleotides are TGTGCCAGCAGCCGGGACATCCCGGCGGCTTTCTTT. The chain recombines TRBV7-9 with TRBJ1-1, with a tentative D call TRBD1 (6 bases). The CDR3 totals 12 residues. With 5 bases removed from V and 11 bases from J, the gap between germline ends came to 15 bases. CDR1 and CDR2 from the germline V gene are SEHNR and FQNEAQ (reference sequence).

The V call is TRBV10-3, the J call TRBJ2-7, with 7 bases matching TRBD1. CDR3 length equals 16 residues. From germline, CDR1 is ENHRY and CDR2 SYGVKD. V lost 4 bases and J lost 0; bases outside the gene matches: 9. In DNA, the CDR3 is TGTGCCATCAGTGGAATTCCGGGACAGAGCTCCTACGAGCAGTACTTC. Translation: CAISGIPGQSSYEQYF.

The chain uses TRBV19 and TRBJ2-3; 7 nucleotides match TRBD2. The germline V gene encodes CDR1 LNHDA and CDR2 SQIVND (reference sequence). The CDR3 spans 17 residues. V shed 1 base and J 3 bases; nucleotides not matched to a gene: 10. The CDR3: CASSIGRGQRDTDTQYF. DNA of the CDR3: TGTGCCAGTAGTATAGGGCGGGGCCAGCGGGATACAGATACGCAGTATTTT. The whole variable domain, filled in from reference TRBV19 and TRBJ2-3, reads DGGITQSPKYLFRKEGQNVTLSCEQNLNHDAMYWYRQDPGQGLRLIYYSQIVNDFQKGDIAEGYSVSREKKESFPLTVTSAQKNPTAFYLCASSIGRGQRDTDTQYFGPGTRLTVL.